The present TCR beta chain was sequenced within a study of T cell responses to AZD1222 COVID-19 vaccine. Points from the study as a whole: Possibly, clonal diversity was underestimated; donors were largely white British and included more females.

Looked up from germline, CDR1 is DFQATT and CDR2 is SNEGSKA (reference sequence). This CDR3 region has 15 residues. With 3 bases clipped from V and 4 bases from J, the junction kept 8 bases outside the gene matches. Measured with immunoSEQ multiplex PCR; TCRdb has only the in-frame clones, and not every one. The data show 130,000 to 150,000 clones, more than 85% seen once. In this sample, this clone turned up a few times. Its matching antigen is unknown. Sequences were derived from peripheral blood, sampled on day 0 of AZD1222 vaccination. The gene calls are TRBV20-1 and TRBJ2-7, with 11 nucleotides matching TRBD1. This receptor was identified in an adult in good health. The CDR3 reads CSASQPRDRGYEQYF. CDR3 nucleotide sequence: TGCAGTGCTAGTCAACCCCGGGACAGGGGGTACGAGCAGTACTTC.